This TCR beta chain emerged from a study of neoadjuvant anti-PD-1 for oral cavity cancer. Only in-frame clones appear in the TCRdb table, and some are missing; sequencing was by immunoSEQ multiplex PCR. The table records some 15,000 clones, roughly three fifths of them present only once. The germline V gene encodes CDR1 LNHDA and CDR2 SQIVND (reference sequence). V shed 4 bases, J shed 2 bases, and the junction held 8 bases outside the gene matches. The CDR3 covers 17 residues. This clone was seen a single time. The sample consisted of PBMCs, taken before nivolumab (anti-PD-1) treatment. This chain uses TRBV19 with TRBJ2-3; 11 bases are shared with TRBD2. This clonotype was sampled from a person between 40 and 79 years old with oral cavity squamous cell carcinoma. CDR3 bases: TGTGCCAGTAGTAGGGGTAGCGGGAGGGGCTTCACAGATACGCAGTATTTT. This gives the protein CASSRGSGRGFTDTQYF.